This entry lists 2 T cell receptor beta chains sequenced from one sample in a study of read filtering for tumor transcriptome and immune sequencing. This library used approximately 370 ng RNA and molecular barcoded adaptors spanning alpha/delta and beta/gamma chains. TCRdb reprocessed the reads via MiXCR and lists one record per CDR3 protein. The sample has about 38,000 distinct CDR3 sequences, 12% to 15% seen once. The sample consisted of a population of CD138-negative cells sorted from bone marrow. The receptors come from a donor aged 40 or older with multiple myeloma.

Concerning this clonotype itself: A single base separates this from a much larger clone, so it may be a read error. The chain joins TRBV2 to TRBJ2-3; 11 bases agree with TRBD2. The CDR3 has 16 residues. The V and J ends lost 5 bases and 5 bases, in that order; junction bases with no gene match: 9. CDR1 is SNHLY, CDR2 FYNNEI, per germline. CDR3 sequence reads: CASSQTDTSGRDTQYF. The DNA for the CDR3 is TGTGCCAGCAGTCAAACGGACACTAGCGGGAGAGATACGCAGTATTTT.

A remark on this clonotype: A read error may explain this, as a much larger clone is one base away. The chain has TRBV20-1 and TRBJ2-6, with a possible D match to TRBD1 (5 bases). This CDR3 region has 13 residues. The V gene's germline CDR1 is DFQATT and CDR2 SNEGSKA (reference sequence). DNA for the CDR3: TGCAGTGCTGTCGTCTCTGGGGCCAACGTCCTGGCTTTC. Translation: CSAVVSGANVLAF.